This T cell receptor beta chain came from a study of blood T cells in healthy people across ages. Study-wide points: In long-lived donors, naive CD4+ cell counts and diversity exceeded those of aged donors.

Then a second PCR, running about 6 to 11 cycles, was carried out with a sample-barcoded 5' primer and a J-beta primer mix. MiXCR, run by TCRdb on the 5' RACE reads, gives a single entry per CDR3 protein. The sample records 1.5 million to 2 million distinct CDR3 sequences, just under 50% being singletons. Trimming took 4 bases from V and 1 from J; bases not matched to a gene: 19. The CDR3 extends over 20 amino acids. From germline, CDR1 is MGHRA and CDR2 YSYEKL. This clonotype was seen more than once but under ten times. The antigen remains unidentified. The V and J genes are TRBV4-1 and TRBJ2-7, with 10 bases fitting TRBD1. Sequenced: blood. The source of this sequence is a woman between 40 and 50 years old in good health. DNA of the CDR3: TGCGCCAGCAGCCGAAGCTCCGGGACAGGGGCAGTTAGGTATTCCTACGAGCAGTACTTC. Translated: CASSRSSGTGAVRYSYEQYF.